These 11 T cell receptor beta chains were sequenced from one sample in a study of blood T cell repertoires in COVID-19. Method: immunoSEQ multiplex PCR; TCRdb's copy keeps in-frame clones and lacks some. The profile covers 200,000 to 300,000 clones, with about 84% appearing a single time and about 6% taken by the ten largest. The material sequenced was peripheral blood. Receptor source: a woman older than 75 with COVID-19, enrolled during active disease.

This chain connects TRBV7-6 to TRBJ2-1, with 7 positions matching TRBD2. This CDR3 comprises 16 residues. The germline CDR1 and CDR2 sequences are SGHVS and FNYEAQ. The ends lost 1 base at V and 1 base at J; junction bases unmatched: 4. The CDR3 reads CASSLDASGSYNEQFF. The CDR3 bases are TGTGCCAGCAGCTTAGACGCTAGCGGATCCTACAATGAGCAGTTCTTC. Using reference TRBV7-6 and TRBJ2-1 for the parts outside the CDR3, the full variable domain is GAGVSQSPRYKVTKRGQDVALRCDPISGHVSLYWYRQALGQGPEFLTYFNYEAQQDKSGLPNDRFSAERPEGSISTLTIQRTEQRDSAMYRCASSLDASGSYNEQFFGPGTRLTVL.

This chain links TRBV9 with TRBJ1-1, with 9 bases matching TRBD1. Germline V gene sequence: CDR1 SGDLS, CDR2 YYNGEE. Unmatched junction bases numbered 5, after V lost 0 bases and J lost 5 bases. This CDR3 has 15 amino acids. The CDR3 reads CASSVAGQGGTEAFF. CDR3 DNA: TGTGCCAGCAGCGTAGCGGGACAGGGAGGGACTGAAGCTTTCTTT.

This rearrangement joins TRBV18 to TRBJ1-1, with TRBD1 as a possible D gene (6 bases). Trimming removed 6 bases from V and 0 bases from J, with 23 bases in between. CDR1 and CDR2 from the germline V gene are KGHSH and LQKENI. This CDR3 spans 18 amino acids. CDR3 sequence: CASSRNIQGPGMNTEAFF. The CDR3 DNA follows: TGTGCCAGCTCCCGCAACATCCAGGGGCCCGGGATGAACACTGAAGCTTTCTTT.

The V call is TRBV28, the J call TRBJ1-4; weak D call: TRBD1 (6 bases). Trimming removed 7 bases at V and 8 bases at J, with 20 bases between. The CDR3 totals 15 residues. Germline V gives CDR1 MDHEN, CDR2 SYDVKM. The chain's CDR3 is CASMGHPPNEEKLFF. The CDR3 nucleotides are TGTGCCAGCATGGGACACCCACCGAACGAGGAAAAACTGTTTTTT.

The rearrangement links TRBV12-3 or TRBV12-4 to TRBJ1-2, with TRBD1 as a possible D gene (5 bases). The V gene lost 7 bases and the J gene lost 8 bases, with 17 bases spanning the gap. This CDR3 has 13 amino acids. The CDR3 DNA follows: TGTGCCAGCAACGAGGGGAGGGTAGGAGGCTACACCTTC. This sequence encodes CASNEGRVGGYTF.

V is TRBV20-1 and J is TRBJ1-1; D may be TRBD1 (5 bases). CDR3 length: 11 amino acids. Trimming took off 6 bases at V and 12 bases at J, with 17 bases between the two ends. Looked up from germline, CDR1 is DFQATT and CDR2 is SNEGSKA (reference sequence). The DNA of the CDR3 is TGCAGTGCGGGGCTCCTAGGCGGGACTTTCTTT. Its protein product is CSAGLLGGTFF.

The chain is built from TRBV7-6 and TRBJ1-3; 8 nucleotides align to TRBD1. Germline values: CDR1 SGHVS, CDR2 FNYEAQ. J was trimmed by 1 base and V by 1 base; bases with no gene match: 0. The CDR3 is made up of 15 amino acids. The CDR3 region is CASSLGQGSGNTIYF. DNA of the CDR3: TGTGCCAGCAGCTTAGGACAGGGGTCTGGAAACACCATATATTTT.

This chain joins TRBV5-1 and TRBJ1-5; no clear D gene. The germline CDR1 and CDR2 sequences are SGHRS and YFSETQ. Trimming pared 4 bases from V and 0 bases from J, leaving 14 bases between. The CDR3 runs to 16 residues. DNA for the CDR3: TGCGCCAGCAGCCCCGCAGGCACCGATAGCAATCAGCCCCAGCATTTT. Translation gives CASSPAGTDSNQPQHF.

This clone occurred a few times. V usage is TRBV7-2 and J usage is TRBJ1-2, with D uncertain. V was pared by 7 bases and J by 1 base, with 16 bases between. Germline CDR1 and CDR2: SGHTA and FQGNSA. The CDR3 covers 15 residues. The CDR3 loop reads CASNPLGPSNYGYTF. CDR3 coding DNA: TGTGCCAGCAACCCACTGGGCCCGAGTAACTATGGCTACACCTTC.

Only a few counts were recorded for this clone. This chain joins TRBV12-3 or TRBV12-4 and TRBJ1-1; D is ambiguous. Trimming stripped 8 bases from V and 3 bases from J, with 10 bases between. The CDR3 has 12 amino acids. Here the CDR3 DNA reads TGTGCCAGCTCGTTTACTGACACTGAAGCTTTCTTT. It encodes CASSFTDTEAFF.

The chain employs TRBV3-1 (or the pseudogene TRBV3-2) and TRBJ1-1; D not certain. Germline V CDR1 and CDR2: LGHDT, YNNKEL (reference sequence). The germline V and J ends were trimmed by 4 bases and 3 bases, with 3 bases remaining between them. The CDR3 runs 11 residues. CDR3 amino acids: CASSLDTEAFF. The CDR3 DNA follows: TGTGCCAGCAGCCTAGACACTGAAGCTTTCTTT.